These 3 T cell receptor beta chains were sequenced from one sample in a study of T cell repertoires and HLA-DP antigens. These receptors lack a known antigen. TCRdb's copy holds only in-frame clones and misses some; the assay was immunoSEQ multiplex PCR. This table has around 100,000 clones, approximately 92% appearing once. Material: CD4+ T cells from PBMCs. Receptors were obtained from a woman in her late teens or twenties in good health and CMV-seronegative.

The rearrangement joins TRBV19 to TRBJ2-7; 12 bases line up with TRBD2. Germline V gene lookup returns CDR1 LNHDA and CDR2 SQIVND (reference sequence). The CDR3 has 15 amino acids. The ends lost 4 bases at V and 3 bases at J; junction bases unmatched: 4. CDR3 nucleotides: TGTGCCAGTAGTACCGGACTAGCGGGACTCTACGAGCAGTACTTC. The encoded protein is CASSTGLAGLYEQYF.

This clone was observed once. The genes are TRBV9 and TRBJ2-3; 13 bases fit TRBD2. Trimming at V came to 4 bases and at J to 6 bases, leaving 5 bases not matched to a gene. The CDR3 has 15 amino acids. Germline V gives CDR1 SGDLS, CDR2 YYNGEE. CDR3 sequence reads: CASSPGTSGKDTQYF. Written as DNA, the CDR3 is TGTGCCAGCAGCCCTGGGACTAGCGGGAAGGATACGCAGTATTTT.

The chain employs TRBV10-3 and TRBJ2-5; unclear D gene. Germline values: CDR1 ENHRY, CDR2 SYGVKD. This CDR3 is built from 14 residues. With 2 bases removed from V and 2 bases from J, the gap between germline ends came to 9 bases. In DNA, the CDR3 is TGTGCCATCAGTGAGAATGGCGCGCAAGAGACCCAGTACTTC. It codes for CAISENGAQETQYF.